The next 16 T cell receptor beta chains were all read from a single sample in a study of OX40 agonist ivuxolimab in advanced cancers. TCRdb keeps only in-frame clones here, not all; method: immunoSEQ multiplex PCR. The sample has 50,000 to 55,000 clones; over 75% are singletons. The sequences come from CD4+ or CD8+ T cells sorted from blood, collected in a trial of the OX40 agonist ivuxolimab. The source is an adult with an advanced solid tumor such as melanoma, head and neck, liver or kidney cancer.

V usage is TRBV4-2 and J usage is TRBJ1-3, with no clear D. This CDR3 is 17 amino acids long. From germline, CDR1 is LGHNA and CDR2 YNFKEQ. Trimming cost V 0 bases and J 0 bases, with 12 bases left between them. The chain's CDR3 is CASSQEGFRSSGNTIYF. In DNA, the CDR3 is TGTGCCAGCAGCCAAGAAGGTTTCAGAAGCTCTGGAAACACCATATATTTT.

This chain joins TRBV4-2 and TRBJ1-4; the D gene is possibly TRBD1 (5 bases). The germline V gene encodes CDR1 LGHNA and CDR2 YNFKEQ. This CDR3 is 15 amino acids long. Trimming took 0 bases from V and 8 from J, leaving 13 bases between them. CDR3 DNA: TGTGCCAGCAGCCAAGATACTGGGGGGGACGAAAAACTGTTTTTT. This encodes CASSQDTGGDEKLFF.

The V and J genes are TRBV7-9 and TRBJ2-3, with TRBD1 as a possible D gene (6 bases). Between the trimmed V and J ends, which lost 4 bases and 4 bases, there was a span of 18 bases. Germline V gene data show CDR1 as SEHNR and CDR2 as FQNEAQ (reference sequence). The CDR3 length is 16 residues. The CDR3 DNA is TGTGCCAGCAGCTCCCAGGGGCCGCCTGGGTCAGATACGCAGTATTTT. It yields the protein CASSSQGPPGSDTQYF.

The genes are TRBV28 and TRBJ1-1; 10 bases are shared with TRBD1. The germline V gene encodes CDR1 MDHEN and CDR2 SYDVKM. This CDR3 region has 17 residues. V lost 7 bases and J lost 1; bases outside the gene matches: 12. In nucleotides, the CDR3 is TGTGCCAGCACCCAGTTACGACAGGGGGCTGGGAACACTGAAGCTTTCTTT. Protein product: CASTQLRQGAGNTEAFF.

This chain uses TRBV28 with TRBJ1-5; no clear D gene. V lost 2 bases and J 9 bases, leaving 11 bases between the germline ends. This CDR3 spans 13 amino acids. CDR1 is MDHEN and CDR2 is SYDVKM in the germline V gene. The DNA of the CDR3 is TGTGCCAGCAGTTTAACCGCACCCGGGCCCCAGCATTTT. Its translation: CASSLTAPGPQHF. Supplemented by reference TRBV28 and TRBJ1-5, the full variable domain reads DVKVTQSSRYLVKRTGEKVFLECVQDMDHENMFWYRQDPGLGLRLIYFSYDVKMKEKGDIPEGYSVSREKKERFSLILESASTNQTSMYLCASSLTAPGPQHFGDGTRLSIL.

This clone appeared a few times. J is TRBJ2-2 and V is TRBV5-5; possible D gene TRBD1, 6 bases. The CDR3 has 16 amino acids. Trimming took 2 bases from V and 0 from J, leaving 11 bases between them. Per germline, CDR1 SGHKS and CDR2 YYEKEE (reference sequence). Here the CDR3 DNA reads TGTGCCAGCAGCTTCTCAGGGGACCCGAACACCGGGGAGCTGTTTTTT. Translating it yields CASSFSGDPNTGELFF.

CDR3 DNA: TGTGCCAGCAGTTTGAGGTATGGCGGCTCCTACGAGCAGTACTTC. It encodes CASSLRYGGSYEQYF. This rearrangement joins TRBV2 to TRBJ2-7, with D unclear. The CDR3 totals 15 residues. The V gene lost 5 bases and the J gene lost 0 bases, with 14 bases spanning the gap. Germline V gene lookup returns CDR1 SNHLY and CDR2 FYNNEI.

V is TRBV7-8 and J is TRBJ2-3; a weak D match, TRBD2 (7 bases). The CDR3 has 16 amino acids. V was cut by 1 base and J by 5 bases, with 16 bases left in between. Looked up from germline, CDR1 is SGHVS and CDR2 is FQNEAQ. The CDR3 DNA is TGTGCCAGCAGCTTAGTGGGGGGGGCCTGGGGAGATACGCAGTATTTT. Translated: CASSLVGGAWGDTQYF.

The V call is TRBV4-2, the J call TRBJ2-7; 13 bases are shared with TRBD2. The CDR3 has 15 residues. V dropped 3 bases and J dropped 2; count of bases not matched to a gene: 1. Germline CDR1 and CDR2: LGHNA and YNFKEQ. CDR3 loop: CASSHGLAGAYEQYF. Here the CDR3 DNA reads TGTGCCAGCAGCCATGGACTAGCGGGAGCCTACGAGCAGTACTTC.

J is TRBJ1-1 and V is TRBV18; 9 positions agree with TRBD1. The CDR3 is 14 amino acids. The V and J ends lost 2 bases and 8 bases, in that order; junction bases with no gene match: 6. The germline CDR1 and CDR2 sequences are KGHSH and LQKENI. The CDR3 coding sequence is TGTGCCAGCTCACCATTACAGGGGGCCGCCGAAGCTTTCTTT. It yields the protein CASSPLQGAAEAFF.

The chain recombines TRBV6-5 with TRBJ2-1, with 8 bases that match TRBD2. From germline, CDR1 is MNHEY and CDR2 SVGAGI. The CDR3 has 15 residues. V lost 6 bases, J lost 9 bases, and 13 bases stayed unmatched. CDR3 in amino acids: CASRKTRTSRGEQFF. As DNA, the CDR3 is TGTGCCAGCAGGAAAACCCGGACTAGCCGGGGTGAGCAGTTCTTC.

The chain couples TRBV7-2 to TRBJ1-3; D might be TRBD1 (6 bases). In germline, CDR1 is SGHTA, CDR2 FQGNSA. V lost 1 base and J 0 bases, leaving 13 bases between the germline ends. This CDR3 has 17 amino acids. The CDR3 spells CASSLGGGPNSGNTIYF. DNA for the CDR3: TGTGCCAGCAGCTTAGGGGGGGGGCCGAACTCTGGAAACACCATATATTTT. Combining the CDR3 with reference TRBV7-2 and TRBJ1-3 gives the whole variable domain GAGVSQSPSNKVTEKGKDVELRCDPISGHTALYWYRQSLGQGLEFLIYFQGNSAPDKSGLPSDRFSAERTGGSVSTLTIQRTQQEDSAVYLCASSLGGGPNSGNTIYFGEGSWLTVV.

CDR3 amino acids: CASSSNRQLTAQFF. In DNA form, the CDR3 reads TGTGCCAGCAGCTCTAACCGTCAGCTGACCGCACAGTTCTTC. The chain recombines TRBV7-9 with TRBJ2-1; no clear D gene. The germline gives CDR1 SEHNR, CDR2 FQNEAQ (reference sequence). Trimming shortened V by 4 bases and J by 13 bases, and 20 bases separated the two germline ends. The CDR3 runs 14 residues.

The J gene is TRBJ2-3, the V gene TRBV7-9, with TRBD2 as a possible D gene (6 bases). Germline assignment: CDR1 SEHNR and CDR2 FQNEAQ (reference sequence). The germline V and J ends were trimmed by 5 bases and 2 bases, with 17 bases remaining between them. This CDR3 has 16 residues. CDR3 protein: CASSQEQGGVTDTQYF. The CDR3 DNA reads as TGTGCCAGCAGCCAAGAGCAGGGAGGCGTCACAGATACGCAGTATTTT.

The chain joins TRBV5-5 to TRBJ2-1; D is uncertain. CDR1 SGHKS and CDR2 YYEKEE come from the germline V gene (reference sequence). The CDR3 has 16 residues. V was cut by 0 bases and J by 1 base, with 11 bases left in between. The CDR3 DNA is TGTGCCAGCAGCTTGGGCCCAGTTTCGTCCTACAATGAGCAGTTCTTC. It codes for CASSLGPVSSYNEQFF. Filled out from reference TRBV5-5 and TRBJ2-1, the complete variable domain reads DAGVTQSPTHLIKTRGQQVTLRCSPISGHKSVSWYQQVLGQGPQFIFQYYEKEERGRGNFPDRFSARQFPNYSSELNVNALLLGDSALYLCASSLGPVSSYNEQFFGPGTRLTVL.

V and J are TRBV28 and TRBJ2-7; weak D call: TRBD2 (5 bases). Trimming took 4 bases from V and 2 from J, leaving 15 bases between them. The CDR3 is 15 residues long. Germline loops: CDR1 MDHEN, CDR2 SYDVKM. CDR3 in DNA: TGTGCCAGCAGTTCCTTATCGGGGATTACCTACGAGCAGTACTTC. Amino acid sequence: CASSSLSGITYEQYF.